The rows below give T cell receptor beta chains drawn from one sample of a study of shared clonotypes between healthy human individuals. Measured with immunoSEQ multiplex PCR; TCRdb has only the in-frame clones, and not every one. This table holds over a million clones, around 97% found once. Sequencing used naive CD4+ T cells sorted from blood. Source of these receptors: a man under 40 in good health. CDR3s include the opening cysteine and the closing phenylalanine or tryptophan. A D gene is named only where the DNA matches it firmly. A clone size is listed for some rows: how often the clone was seen (once, few, many), or a class if it is expanded.

J gene: TRBJ2-2; D gene: .; CDR3 length: 15; V gene: TRBV18; clone size: once; CDR3 DNA: TGTGCCAGCTCACCGAGGGGTATTAACACCGGGGAGCTGTTTTTT; CDR3 protein: CASSPRGINTGELFF
J gene: TRBJ2-7; D gene: .; CDR3 length: 13; V gene: TRBV29-1; clone size: few; CDR3 DNA: TGCAGCGTTGTGAGACAGAATTCCTACGAGCAGTACTTC; CDR3 protein: CSVVRQNSYEQYF
J gene: TRBJ1-1; D gene: .; CDR3 length: 14; V gene: TRBV6-5; clone size: .; CDR3 DNA: TGTGCCAGCAGTTACGTCAGGGAATTAGCTGAAGCTTTCTTT; CDR3 protein: CASSYVRELAEAFF
J gene: TRBJ2-1; D gene: .; CDR3 length: 17; V gene: TRBV21-1; clone size: .; CDR3 DNA: TGTGCCAGCAGCTCGAGGATTGTGGCGGGAGGGCCTGGTGAGCAGTTCTTC; CDR3 protein: CASSSRIVAGGPGEQFF
J gene: TRBJ1-5; D gene: .; CDR3 length: 13; V gene: TRBV19; clone size: once; CDR3 DNA: TGTGCCAGTAGTATTAGAGCGAATCAGCCCCAGCATTTT; CDR3 protein: CASSIRANQPQHF
J gene: TRBJ2-2; D gene: .; CDR3 length: 11; V gene: TRBV15; clone size: .; CDR3 DNA: TGTGCCTCAATGAACACCGGGGAGCTGTTTTTT; CDR3 protein: CASMNTGELFF
J gene: TRBJ2-7; D gene: .; CDR3 length: 15; V gene: TRBV7-2; clone size: .; CDR3 DNA: TGTGCCAGCAGCTTAGAGGGGCTAGCGAGCTACGAGCAGTACTTC; CDR3 protein: CASSLEGLASYEQYF
J gene: TRBJ1-1; D gene: .; CDR3 length: 15; V gene: TRBV10-1; clone size: .; CDR3 DNA: TGCGCCAGCAGTGAGTCGGAAGGGGTCGGCGCTGAAGCTTTCTTT; CDR3 protein: CASSESEGVGAEAFF
J gene: TRBJ2-2; D gene: .; CDR3 length: 17; V gene: TRBV4-1; clone size: .; CDR3 DNA: TGCGCCAGCAGCCTTCAGGCAGGGTTCGCAAACACCGGGGAGCTGTTTTTT; CDR3 protein: CASSLQAGFANTGELFF
J gene: TRBJ1-5; D gene: .; CDR3 length: 17; V gene: TRBV28; clone size: .; CDR3 DNA: TGTGCCAGCAGTCGAGTCCGGGACCAAAGAAAAAATCAGCCCCAGCATTTT; CDR3 protein: CASSRVRDQRKNQPQHF
J gene: TRBJ2-2; D gene: .; CDR3 length: 13; V gene: TRBV11-3; clone size: .; CDR3 DNA: TGTGCCAGCAGCTTACAGGGTGCCGGGGAGCTGTTTTTT; CDR3 protein: CASSLQGAGELFF
J gene: TRBJ1-2; D gene: TRBD1; CDR3 length: 13; V gene: TRBV29-1; clone size: .; CDR3 DNA: TGCAGCGTCTCGGGGACAGGGCTATATGGCTACACCTTC; CDR3 protein: CSVSGTGLYGYTF
J gene: TRBJ2-3; D gene: TRBD2; CDR3 length: 17; V gene: TRBV9; clone size: once; CDR3 DNA: TGTGCCAGCAGCCCACGACTAGCTATGATATACACAGATACGCAGTATTTT; CDR3 protein: CASSPRLAMIYTDTQYF
J gene: TRBJ1-1; D gene: .; CDR3 length: 12; V gene: TRBV19; clone size: .; CDR3 DNA: TGTGCCAGCCCAGTGGGGAACACTGAAGCTTTCTTT; CDR3 protein: CASPVGNTEAFF
J gene: TRBJ2-1; D gene: .; CDR3 length: 16; V gene: TRBV5-4; clone size: .; CDR3 DNA: TGTGCCAGCAGCAAAAATCCGGGAGCCCGGGGCGGTGAGCAGTTCTTC; CDR3 protein: CASSKNPGARGGEQFF
J gene: TRBJ2-7; D gene: TRBD1; CDR3 length: 15; V gene: TRBV5-1; clone size: .; CDR3 DNA: TGCGCCAGCAGCTTGGGGACAGGGGTCCCGTACGAGCAGTACTTC; CDR3 protein: CASSLGTGVPYEQYF
J gene: TRBJ2-2; D gene: TRBD1; CDR3 length: 14; V gene: TRBV7-9; clone size: .; CDR3 DNA: TGTGCCAGCAGCTTAACAGGGGTAACCGGGGAGCTGTTTTTT; CDR3 protein: CASSLTGVTGELFF
J gene: TRBJ2-7; D gene: TRBD2; CDR3 length: 14; V gene: TRBV7-2; clone size: .; CDR3 DNA: TGTGCCAGCAGCTTAAGGGAGGGCCCCTACGAGCAGTACTTC; CDR3 protein: CASSLREGPYEQYF
J gene: TRBJ2-5; D gene: .; CDR3 length: 14; V gene: TRBV5-1; clone size: once; CDR3 DNA: TGCGCCAGCAGCGTACAGGGGACTCAAGAGACCCAGTACTTC; CDR3 protein: CASSVQGTQETQYF
J gene: TRBJ1-1; D gene: TRBD1; CDR3 length: 14; V gene: TRBV5-1; clone size: .; CDR3 DNA: TGCGCCAGCAGCCAACGAGGGGGCCACACGTCTGCTTTCTTT; CDR3 protein: CASSQRGGHTSAFF
J gene: TRBJ2-1; D gene: .; CDR3 length: 14; V gene: TRBV21-1; clone size: .; CDR3 DNA: TGTGCCAGCAGCAATAGCGGGAGGAGGGATGAGCAGTTCTTC; CDR3 protein: CASSNSGRRDEQFF
J gene: TRBJ2-1; D gene: .; CDR3 length: 15; V gene: TRBV21-1; clone size: .; CDR3 DNA: TGTGCCAGCAGCAAACGGACGGGAGAGGAGAATGAGCAGTTCTTC; CDR3 protein: CASSKRTGEENEQFF
J gene: TRBJ2-5; D gene: .; CDR3 length: 14; V gene: TRBV10-3; clone size: .; CDR3 DNA: TGTGCCATCAGTGACCGGGACCTAGGGGAGACCCAGTACTTC; CDR3 protein: CAISDRDLGETQYF
J gene: TRBJ2-6; D gene: .; CDR3 length: 20; V gene: TRBV5-5; clone size: .; CDR3 DNA: TGTGCCAGCAGCTTGGTTGCGGCCCCAGCAAGCCGCTCTGGGGCCAACGTCCTGACTTTC; CDR3 protein: CASSLVAAPASRSGANVLTF
J gene: TRBJ1-3; D gene: TRBD1; CDR3 length: 14; V gene: TRBV15; clone size: .; CDR3 DNA: TGTGCCACCGTTGACAGGGGGCTTGGAAACACCATATATTTT; CDR3 protein: CATVDRGLGNTIYF
J gene: TRBJ1-4; D gene: .; CDR3 length: 16; V gene: TRBV7-9; clone size: .; CDR3 DNA: TGTGCCAGCAGCTTAGATAGGGACCCAACTAATGAAAAACTGTTTTTT; CDR3 protein: CASSLDRDPTNEKLFF
J gene: TRBJ1-4; D gene: .; CDR3 length: 14; V gene: TRBV7-3; clone size: .; CDR3 DNA: TGTGCCGGGCAGCCGGACACAGCTAATGAAAAACTGTTTTTT; CDR3 protein: CAGQPDTANEKLFF
J gene: TRBJ2-2; D gene: .; CDR3 length: 15; V gene: TRBV7-3; clone size: .; CDR3 DNA: TGTGCCAGCAGCTTAGAGGGGCGCAACACCGGGGAGCTGTTTTTT; CDR3 protein: CASSLEGRNTGELFF
J gene: TRBJ1-5; D gene: .; CDR3 length: 15; V gene: TRBV19; clone size: .; CDR3 DNA: TGTGCCAGTAGTATAGAAGGACTGGGGTGGCAGCCCCAGCATTTT; CDR3 protein: CASSIEGLGWQPQHF
J gene: TRBJ2-1; D gene: .; CDR3 length: 10; V gene: TRBV29-1; clone size: once; CDR3 DNA: TGCAGCGGTAAGACCAATGAGCAGTTCTTC; CDR3 protein: CSGKTNEQFF
J gene: TRBJ2-2; D gene: TRBD1; CDR3 length: 17; V gene: TRBV27; clone size: once; CDR3 DNA: TGTGCCAGCGGGCTGTGGGACAGGGGGGTCGATACCGGGGAGCTGTTTTTT; CDR3 protein: CASGLWDRGVDTGELFF
J gene: TRBJ2-1; D gene: TRBD2; CDR3 length: 14; V gene: TRBV19; clone size: .; CDR3 DNA: TGTGCCAGTAGTTTTTTGACTAGCCCGGATGAGCAGTTCTTC; CDR3 protein: CASSFLTSPDEQFF
J gene: TRBJ2-5; D gene: TRBD2; CDR3 length: 11; V gene: TRBV15; clone size: .; CDR3 DNA: TGTGCGACAGTGGGAGGGGAGACCCAGTACTTC; CDR3 protein: CATVGGETQYF
J gene: TRBJ2-7; D gene: TRBD2; CDR3 length: 16; V gene: TRBV4-2; clone size: .; CDR3 DNA: TGTGCCAGCAGCCAAGGACTAGCGGGAGATCCTTACGAGCAGTACTTC; CDR3 protein: CASSQGLAGDPYEQYF
J gene: TRBJ2-3; D gene: TRBD2; CDR3 length: 15; V gene: TRBV5-1; clone size: .; CDR3 DNA: TGCGCCAGCAGCCAAGCGGGACCGAGCACAGATACGCAGTATTTT; CDR3 protein: CASSQAGPSTDTQYF
J gene: TRBJ1-1; D gene: TRBD1; CDR3 length: 15; V gene: TRBV12-5; clone size: .; CDR3 DNA: TGTGCTAGTGGCCCAGGACAGGGGCAGAACACTGAAGCTTTCTTT; CDR3 protein: CASGPGQGQNTEAFF
J gene: TRBJ1-3; D gene: .; CDR3 length: 15; V gene: TRBV6-5; clone size: .; CDR3 DNA: TGTGCCAGCAGTTACTCCTCCAGGGTTGGAAACACCATATATTTT; CDR3 protein: CASSYSSRVGNTIYF
J gene: TRBJ2-6; D gene: TRBD1; CDR3 length: 18; V gene: TRBV28; clone size: .; CDR3 DNA: TGTGCCAGCAGGCCTTTTCGGGACAGGGTCTCTGGGGCCAACGTCCTGACTTTC; CDR3 protein: CASRPFRDRVSGANVLTF